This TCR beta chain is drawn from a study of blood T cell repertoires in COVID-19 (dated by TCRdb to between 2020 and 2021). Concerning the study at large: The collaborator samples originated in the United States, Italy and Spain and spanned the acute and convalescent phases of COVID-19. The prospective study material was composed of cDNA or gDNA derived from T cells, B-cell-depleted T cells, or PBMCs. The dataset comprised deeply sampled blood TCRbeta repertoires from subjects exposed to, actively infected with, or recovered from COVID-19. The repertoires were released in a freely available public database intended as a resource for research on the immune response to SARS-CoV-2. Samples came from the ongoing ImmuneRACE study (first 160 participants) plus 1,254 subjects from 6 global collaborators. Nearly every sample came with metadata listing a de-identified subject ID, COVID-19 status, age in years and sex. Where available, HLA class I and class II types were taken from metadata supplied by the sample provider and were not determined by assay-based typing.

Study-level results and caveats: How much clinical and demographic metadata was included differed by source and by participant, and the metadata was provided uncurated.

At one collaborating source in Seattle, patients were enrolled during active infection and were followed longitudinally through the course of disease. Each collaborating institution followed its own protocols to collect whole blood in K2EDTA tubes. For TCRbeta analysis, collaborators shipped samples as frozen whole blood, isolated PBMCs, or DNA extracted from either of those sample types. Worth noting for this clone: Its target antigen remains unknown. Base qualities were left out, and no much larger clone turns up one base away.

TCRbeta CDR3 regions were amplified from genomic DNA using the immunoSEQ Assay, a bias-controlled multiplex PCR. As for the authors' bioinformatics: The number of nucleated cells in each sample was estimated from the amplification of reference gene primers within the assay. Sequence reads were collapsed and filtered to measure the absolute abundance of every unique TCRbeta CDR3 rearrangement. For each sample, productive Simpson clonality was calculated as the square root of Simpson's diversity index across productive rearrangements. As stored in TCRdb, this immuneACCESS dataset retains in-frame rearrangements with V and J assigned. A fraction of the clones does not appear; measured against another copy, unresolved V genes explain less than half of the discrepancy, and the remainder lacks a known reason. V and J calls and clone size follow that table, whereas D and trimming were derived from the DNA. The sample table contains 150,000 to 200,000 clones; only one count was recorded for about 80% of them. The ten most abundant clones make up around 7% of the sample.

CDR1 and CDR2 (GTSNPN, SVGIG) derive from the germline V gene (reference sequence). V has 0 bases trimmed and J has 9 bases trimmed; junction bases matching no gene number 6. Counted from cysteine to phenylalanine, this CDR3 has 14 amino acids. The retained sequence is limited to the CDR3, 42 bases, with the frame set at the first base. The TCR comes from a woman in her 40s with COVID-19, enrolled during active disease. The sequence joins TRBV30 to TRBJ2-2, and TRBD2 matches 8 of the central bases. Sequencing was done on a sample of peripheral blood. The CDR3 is CAWSVARGGRELFF. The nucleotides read TGTGCCTGGAGTGTTGCACGGGGGGGAAGGGAGCTGTTTTTT.